The next 21 T cell receptor beta chains were all read from a single sample in a study of kidney transplant recipient with SARS-CoV-2 infection. MiXCR, applied by TCRdb to the reads, yields one record per CDR3 protein. The sample holds fewer than 250,000 distinct CDR3 sequences, 25% to 30% seen once. The source was a blood sample, collected at baseline and between days 110 and 120 from a kidney transplant recipient. Receptor source: a male patient aged 25 to 39 who had COVID-19 and was a kidney transplant recipient. Some of the T cells may derive from the graft donor.

This clonotype was counted ten times or more. The chain employs TRBV19 and TRBJ1-4, with D possibly matching TRBD1 (5 bases). The CDR3 is 14 residues long. With 3 bases removed from V and 7 bases from J, the gap between germline ends came to 12 bases. CDR1 and CDR2 (germline): LNHDA, SQIVND (reference sequence). CDR3 loop: CASSIPTRGEKLFF. The CDR3, as DNA: TGTGCCAGTAGTATTCCCACAAGGGGTGAAAAACTGTTTTTT.

A word on this clonotype: This may be a read error: a much more frequent sequence differs by one nucleotide. This rearrangement joins TRBV28 to TRBJ1-6; a weak D match, TRBD1 (5 bases). This CDR3 comprises 14 residues. Germline CDR1 reads MDHEN; CDR2 reads SYDVKM. CDR3 loop: CASRVAGAYPPLHF. CDR3 nucleotide sequence: TGTGCAAGCAGGGTGGCCGGGGCCTATCCACCCCTCCACTTT.

Note on this clonotype: A much larger clonotype is one base distant, so this may be a read error. The chain carries TRBV29-1 and TRBJ2-7; 7 nucleotides agree with TRBD2. Matching the DNA end better, TRBJ2-5 makes the J call doubtful. Germline V CDR1 and CDR2: SQVTM, ANQGSEA. The length of the CDR3 is 13 residues. DNA of the CDR3: TGCAGCGTTGACGGCGGGGGCCAAGAGACCCAGTACTTC. Its translation: CSVDGGGQETQYF.

Ten or more counts support this clonotype. The chain is built from TRBV6-2 or TRBV6-3 and TRBJ2-7; 13 bases match TRBD2. The V and J ends lost 10 bases and 6 bases, in that order; junction bases with no gene match: 9. The CDR3 contains 14 residues. Germline-derived CDR1 and CDR2 are MNHEY and SVGEGT. Here the CDR3 DNA reads TGTGCCACACGACTAGCGGGAGGATCCCCCGAGCAGTACTTC. As protein: CATRLAGGSPEQYF.

Details on this clonotype: A much larger clone differs by one base, so this may be a read error. It is likely a read error, because the conserved phenylalanine at the end of the CDR3 is missing. The CDR3 nucleotides are TGTGCCAGCAGCTTAGACATACAGGGTTCAAGCAATCAGCCCCAGCATCTT. Encoded protein: CASSLDIQGSSNQPQHL. The rearrangement uses TRBV7-9 and TRBJ1-5, with D possibly TRBD1 on 6 matching bases. The CDR3 covers 17 residues. Per the germline V gene, CDR1 is SEHNR and CDR2 is FQNEAQ (reference sequence). V lost 1 base, J lost 1 base, and 14 bases lay in between.

To note about this clonotype: A read error may be the cause here, since a much bigger clone is one base away. V is TRBV6-5 and J is TRBJ2-3; 11 bases line up with TRBD2. The CDR3 covers 18 residues. The V gene's germline CDR1 is MNHEY and CDR2 SVGAGI. This CDR3 reads CASNYYPGTSGNTDTQYF. The CDR3 region has the DNA TGTGCCAGCAATTACTACCCCGGGACTAGCGGAAACACAGATACGCAGTATTTT.

Details on this clonotype: The junction departs from the called germline gene at one end, perhaps through a read error. The J gene is TRBJ2-7, the V gene TRBV7-2; tentatively, D is TRBD2 (6 bases). This CDR3 contains 11 residues. Germline CDR1 is SGHTA and CDR2 is FQGNSA. The CDR3 DNA sequence: TGTGCCGGCAGCTTTATCGGGACTCCCAGCTTC. It is translated as CAGSFIGTPSF.

There are a few counts of this clonotype. The chain recombines TRBV20-1 with TRBJ2-7; the match to TRBD2 covers 8 bases. The CDR3 is 15 residues long. Germline-derived CDR1 and CDR2 are DFQATT and SNEGSKA (reference sequence). Unmatched junction bases numbered 10, after V lost 5 bases and J lost 1 base. CDR3 in amino acids: CSAWTAAGGSYEQYF. CDR3 DNA sequence: TGCAGTGCTTGGACCGCTGCGGGAGGTTCCTACGAGCAGTACTTC.

This clonotype was recorded at least ten times. The V gene is TRBV19, the J gene TRBJ2-1; TRBD2 matches at 10 bases. The junction had 1 base not matched to a gene; V was cut back by 4 bases and J by 7 bases. The V gene's germline CDR1 is LNHDA and CDR2 SQIVND (reference sequence). This CDR3 has 13 amino acids. CDR3 sequence reads: CASSRAGGNEQFF. CDR3 DNA: TGTGCCAGTAGTAGAGCGGGAGGGAATGAGCAGTTCTTC.

The chain has TRBV5-4 and TRBJ1-2, with D unresolved. This CDR3 is 16 amino acids long. Trimming pared 6 bases from V and 4 bases from J, leaving 22 bases between. The germline V gene has CDR1 SGHNT and CDR2 YYREEE (reference sequence). The CDR3 coding sequence is TGTGCCAGCAAGGAGCGCGTACCAGGAAAGACCTATGGCTACACCTTC. Residues: CASKERVPGKTYGYTF.

The V and J genes are TRBV28 and TRBJ2-3; 11 nucleotides align to TRBD2. With V trimmed by 4 bases and J by 3 bases, 3 bases remained unmatched. Germline values: CDR1 MDHEN, CDR2 SYDVKM. This CDR3 is 15 amino acids long. CDR3 amino acids: CASSSRLAGTDTQYF. In DNA, the CDR3 is TGTGCCAGCAGTTCCCGACTAGCGGGGACAGATACGCAGTATTTT.

In this sample, this clonotype turned up a few times. The chain joins TRBV5-1 to TRBJ2-7, with no clear D. CDR1 is SGHRS and CDR2 is YFSETQ in the germline V gene. CDR3 size: 14 residues. Deletions cut 0 bases from V and 3 bases from J, with 10 bases between. For the CDR3, the DNA is TGCGCCAGCAGCTTGGAGGGATTTGGCTACGAGCAGTACTTC. It yields the protein CASSLEGFGYEQYF.

This clonotype was picked up one time. A clone one base away is much larger, so this may be a read error. This rearrangement joins TRBV5-4 to TRBJ2-5, with 13 bases fitting TRBD2. Germline V gives CDR1 SGHNT, CDR2 YYREEE (reference sequence). The CDR3 totals 17 residues. This CDR3 reads CANSSGLAGVVWETQYF. CDR3 DNA: TGTGCCAACAGCTCCGGACTAGCGGGAGTGGTTTGGGAGACCCAGTACTTC. The full variable domain, rest sourced from reference TRBV5-4 and TRBJ2-5, is ETGVTQSPTHLIKTRGQQVTLRCSSQSGHNTVSWYQQALGQGPQFIFQYYREEENGRGNFPPRFSGLQFPNYSSELNVNALELDDSALYLCANSSGLAGVVWETQYFGPGTRLLVL.

The chain has TRBV21-1 and TRBJ1-6; the table's TRBD1 call for D was not verified on the DNA. TRBV21-1 is a known pseudogene. The length of the CDR3 is 14 residues. The CDR3 sequence: CASSRGGPGSPLHF. The CDR3 nucleotides read TGTGCCAGCAGCCGGGGGGGGCCGGGGTCACCCCTCCACTTT.

Many counts were recorded for this clonotype. The J gene is TRBJ1-2, the V gene TRBV7-9, with D maybe TRBD1 (5 bases). This CDR3 is built from 13 residues. In germline, CDR1 is SEHNR, CDR2 FQNEAQ (reference sequence). Trimming pared 3 bases from V and 3 bases from J, leaving 8 bases between. CDR3 sequence (DNA): TGTGCCAGCAGCTTTGGGACGGACTATGGCTACACCTTC. Its protein product is CASSFGTDYGYTF.

Points on this clonotype: An end of the junction differs from the germline gene, which may be a read error. CDR3 loop: CAGSPWTSGVSTQYF. The CDR3 bases are TGTGCCGGCAGCCCCTGGACTAGCGGGGTCTCTACGCAGTATTTT. The chain recombines TRBV11-2 with TRBJ2-3, with 12 bases lining up with TRBD2. CDR3 size: 15 residues. In germline, CDR1 is SGHAT, CDR2 FQNNGV.

The V and J genes are TRBV3-1 and TRBJ1-1; unclear D gene. The CDR3 runs to 17 residues. The V and J ends lost 4 bases and 4 bases respectively, with 22 bases between them. Germline-derived CDR1 and CDR2 are LGHDT and YNNKEL (reference sequence). This CDR3 reads CASSPVCPISIRTEAFF. For the CDR3, the DNA is TGTGCCAGCAGCCCCGTCTGTCCCATTTCAATTCGCACTGAAGCTTTCTTT.

This clonotype was seen many times. The junction shows a germline mismatch at one end, possibly a read error. The V call is TRBV7-7, the J call TRBJ1-4; no clear D gene. In germline, CDR1 is SSHAT, CDR2 FNYEAQ (reference sequence). The CDR3 consists of 15 residues. CDR3 sequence (DNA): TGTGCTAGCAGCTTAGGAGCAACAACTAATGAAAAACTGTTTTTT. Its translation: CASSLGATTNEKLFF.

This clonotype was counted many times. This chain links TRBV7-3 with TRBJ2-5; D may be TRBD2 (6 bases). In germline, CDR1 is SGHTA, CDR2 FQGTGA. This CDR3 has 18 amino acids. Trimming left V 7 bases short and J 3 bases short, with 27 bases between. The CDR3 spells CASTSLPGSDREEETQYF. The CDR3 DNA reads as TGTGCCAGCACGAGCTTGCCTGGGTCGGATAGGGAGGAAGAGACCCAGTACTTC.

This clonotype showed up many times. The chain is built from TRBV21-1 and TRBJ2-3. TRBV21-1 is an annotated pseudogene. The CDR3 contains 17 residues. The CDR3 nucleotides read TGTGCCAGCAGTGTAGTAGTAGCTACAGTCATGCAAGATACGCAGTATTTT. Amino acid sequence: CASSVVVATVMQDTQYF.

This clonotype was picked up one time. The V gene is TRBV11-3, the J gene TRBJ2-2; D ambiguous. Between the trimmed V and J ends, which lost 4 bases and 6 bases, there was a span of 3 bases. The germline V gene has CDR1 SGHNT and CDR2 YENEEA. This CDR3 contains 11 residues. Here the CDR3 reads CASSCAGELFF. CDR3 sequence (DNA): TGTGCCAGCAGCTGTGCCGGGGAGCTGTTTTTT.